This TCR beta chain was captured in a study of early T cells in non-severe SARS-CoV-2 infection. Study summary: Chains were not paired, and sequencing was done on bulk RNA from unsorted whole blood.

Researchers tagged individual cDNA molecules with unique molecular identifiers. TCRdb re-called the 5' RACE reads with MiXCR, one entry per CDR3 protein. The table includes some 35,000 distinct CDR3 sequences, 5.3% detected once. Overall study results and limits: VDJdb matching skewed toward anti-spike CD8 responses, missing private and CD4 specificities.

CDR1 is SGHVS and CDR2 is FQNEAQ in the germline V gene. The trim removed 0 bases at V and 3 bases at J, leaving 4 bases unmatched. The CDR3 length is 18 residues. This clonotype was recorded at least ten times. What it binds is unknown. The chain has TRBV7-8 and TRBJ2-6; TRBD1 matches 11 bases. This TCR was sampled from an adult who was a healthcare worker with PCR-confirmed SARS-CoV-2 infection or an uninfected control (not recorded which). Material for sequencing was whole blood. The CDR3 bases are TGTGCCAGCAGCTTAGCTAGGACAGGGGGCGTTGGGGCCAACGTCCTGACTTTC. Translating it yields CASSLARTGGVGANVLTF.